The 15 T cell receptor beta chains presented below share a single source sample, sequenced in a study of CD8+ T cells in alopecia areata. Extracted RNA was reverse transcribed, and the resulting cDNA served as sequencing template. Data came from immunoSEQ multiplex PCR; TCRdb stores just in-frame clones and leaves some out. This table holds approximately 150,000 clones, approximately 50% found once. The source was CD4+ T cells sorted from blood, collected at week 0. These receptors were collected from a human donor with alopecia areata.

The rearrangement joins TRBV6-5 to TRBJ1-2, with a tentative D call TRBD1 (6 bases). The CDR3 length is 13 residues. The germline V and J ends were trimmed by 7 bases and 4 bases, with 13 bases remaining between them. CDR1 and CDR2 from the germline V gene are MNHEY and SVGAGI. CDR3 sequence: CASMGGRGYGYTF. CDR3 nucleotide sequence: TGTGCCAGCATGGGGGGCAGGGGCTATGGCTACACCTTC.

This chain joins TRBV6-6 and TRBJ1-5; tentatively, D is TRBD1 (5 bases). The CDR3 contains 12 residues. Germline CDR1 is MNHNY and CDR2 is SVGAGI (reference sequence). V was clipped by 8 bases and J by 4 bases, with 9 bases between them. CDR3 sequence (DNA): TGTGCCAGCCGGGACCCTAATCAGCCCCAGCATTTT. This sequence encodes CASRDPNQPQHF.

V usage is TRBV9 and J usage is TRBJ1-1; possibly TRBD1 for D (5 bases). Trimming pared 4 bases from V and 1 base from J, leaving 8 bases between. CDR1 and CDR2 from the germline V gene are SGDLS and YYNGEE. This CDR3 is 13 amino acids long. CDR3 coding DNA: TGTGCCAGCAGCCCACAGGCGAACACTGAAGCTTTCTTT. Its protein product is CASSPQANTEAFF.

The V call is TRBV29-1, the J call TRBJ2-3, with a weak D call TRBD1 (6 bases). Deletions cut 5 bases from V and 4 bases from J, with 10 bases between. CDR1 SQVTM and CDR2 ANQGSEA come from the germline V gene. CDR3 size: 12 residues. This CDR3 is CSVKGGADTQYF. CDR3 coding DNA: TGCAGCGTTAAAGGGGGAGCAGATACGCAGTATTTT.

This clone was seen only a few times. The DNA of the CDR3 is TGTGCCAGCACGGGCGGCTCCTACGAGCAGTACTTC. Its translation: CASTGGSYEQYF. The rearrangement links TRBV7-9 to TRBJ2-7; D unresolved. This CDR3 is built from 12 residues. Germline assignment: CDR1 SEHNR and CDR2 FQNEAQ (reference sequence). V was shortened by 7 bases and J by 0 bases, with 7 bases between the two germline ends.

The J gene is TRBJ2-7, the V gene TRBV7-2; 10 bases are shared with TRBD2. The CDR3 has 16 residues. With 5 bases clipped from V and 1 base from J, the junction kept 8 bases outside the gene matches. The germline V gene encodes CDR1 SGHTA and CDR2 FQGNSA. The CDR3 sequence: CASSPTGTSASYEQYF. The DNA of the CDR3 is TGTGCCAGCAGCCCGACCGGGACTAGCGCTTCCTACGAGCAGTACTTC.

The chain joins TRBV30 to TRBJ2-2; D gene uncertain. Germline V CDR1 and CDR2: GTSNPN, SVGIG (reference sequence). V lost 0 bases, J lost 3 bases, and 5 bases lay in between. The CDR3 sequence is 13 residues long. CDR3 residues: CAWSVQYTGELFF. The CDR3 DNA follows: TGTGCCTGGAGTGTACAGTACACCGGGGAGCTGTTTTTT.

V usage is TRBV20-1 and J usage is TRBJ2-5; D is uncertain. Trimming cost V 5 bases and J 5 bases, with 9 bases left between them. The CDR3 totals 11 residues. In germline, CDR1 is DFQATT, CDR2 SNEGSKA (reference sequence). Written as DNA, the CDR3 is TGCAGTGCTCGTAGTTCTGAGACCCAGTACTTC. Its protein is CSARSSETQYF.

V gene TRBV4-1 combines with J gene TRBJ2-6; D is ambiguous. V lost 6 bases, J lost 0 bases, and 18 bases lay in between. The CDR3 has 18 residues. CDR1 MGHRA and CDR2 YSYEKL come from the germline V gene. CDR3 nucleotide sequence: TGCGCCAGCAGTCAGCATCGTCACGAGAGCTCTGGGGCCAACGTCCTGACTTTC. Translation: CASSQHRHESSGANVLTF.

CDR3 coding DNA: TGCAGCGTCGGCTATAGGGCTAATGAAAAACTGTTTTTT. It translates to CSVGYRANEKLFF. V gene TRBV29-1 combines with J gene TRBJ1-4; the D is unclear. This CDR3 spans 13 amino acids. Germline V gene data show CDR1 as SQVTM and CDR2 as ANQGSEA. V was clipped by 6 bases and J by 3 bases, with 11 bases between them.

The chain's CDR3 is CASSSPGALGNTIYF. CDR3 in DNA: TGTGCCAGCAGCTCCCCGGGAGCTCTGGGAAACACCATATATTTT. This chain links TRBV7-2 with TRBJ1-3; no clear D gene. V lost 4 bases and J 4 bases, leaving 14 bases between the germline ends. CDR3 length: 15 amino acids. Germline-derived CDR1 and CDR2 are SGHTA and FQGNSA.

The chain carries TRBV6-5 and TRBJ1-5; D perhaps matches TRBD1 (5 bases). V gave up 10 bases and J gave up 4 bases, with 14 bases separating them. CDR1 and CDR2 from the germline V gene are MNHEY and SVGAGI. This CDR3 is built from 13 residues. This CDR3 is CAITGASNQPQHF. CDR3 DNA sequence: TGTGCCATCACCGGGGCGTCAAATCAGCCCCAGCATTTT.

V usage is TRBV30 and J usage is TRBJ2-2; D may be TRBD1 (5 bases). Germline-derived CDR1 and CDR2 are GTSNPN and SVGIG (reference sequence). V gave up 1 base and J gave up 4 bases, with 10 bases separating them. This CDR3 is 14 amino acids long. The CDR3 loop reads CAWSGGRVTGELFF. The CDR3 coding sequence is TGTGCCTGGAGTGGAGGCAGGGTCACCGGGGAGCTGTTTTTT.

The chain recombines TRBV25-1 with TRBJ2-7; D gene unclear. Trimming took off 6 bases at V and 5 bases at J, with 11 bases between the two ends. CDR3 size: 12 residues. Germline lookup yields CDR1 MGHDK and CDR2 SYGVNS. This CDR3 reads CASRGGRNEQYF. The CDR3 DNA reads TGTGCCAGCAGGGGTGGCAGAAACGAGCAGTACTTC.

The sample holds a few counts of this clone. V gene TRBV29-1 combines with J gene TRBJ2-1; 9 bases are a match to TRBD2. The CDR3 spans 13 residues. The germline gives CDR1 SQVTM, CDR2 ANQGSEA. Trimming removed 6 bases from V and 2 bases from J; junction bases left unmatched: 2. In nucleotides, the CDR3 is TGCAGCGTAGCTAGCGGGACCTACAATGAGCAGTTCTTC. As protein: CSVASGTYNEQFF.